Reported below is one TCR beta chain. Its antigen remains unknown. This entry comes from a study of PD-1 blockade in classical Hodgkin lymphoma. About the study: The patients were dosed with nivolumab 3 mg/kg, infused intravenously every 2 weeks. The study's findings and limits: Later analyses included only patients treated at least 1 year post-ASCT.

Data came from immunoSEQ multiplex PCR; TCRdb stores just in-frame clones and leaves some out. The sample has roughly 41,000 clones, 70% to 90% seen once. Relapse was seen in all patients after autologous stem cell transplantation, and brentuximab vedotin exposure was variable. This specimen was peripheral blood mononuclear cells (PBMCs), taken before the second cycle of nivolumab. The source is a human donor with classical Hodgkin lymphoma.

The CDR3, as DNA: TGTGCCAGCAGCGCCCCAATGGGGCCCTACGAGCAGTACTTC. It encodes CASSAPMGPYEQYF. The chain recombines TRBV7-9 with TRBJ2-7; D is perhaps TRBD1 (5 bases). Germline V CDR1 and CDR2: SEHNR, FQNEAQ (reference sequence). The CDR3 length is 14 residues. The germline V and J ends were trimmed by 5 bases and 2 bases, with 13 bases remaining between them.